This section outlines one T cell receptor (beta chain) sequence together with its context. What it recognizes is unknown. 60 Vbeta and 13 Jbeta primers were used in PCR. Sequencing used immunoSEQ multiplex PCR; TCRdb keeps in-frame clones, though not all of them. The sample yields about 100,000 clones, over 55% seen once. The CDR3 runs to 16 residues. Between the trimmed V and J ends, which lost 1 base and 0 bases, there was a span of 11 bases. Germline V gene lookup returns CDR1 SGDLS and CDR2 YYNGEE. The record originates from a study of cytomegalovirus exposure and HLA in healthy donors. Study outcomes and limitations: In vitro, three CMV-associated chains proved specific for CMV antigens.

This receptor was identified in a woman under 30 in good health and CMV-seropositive. This chain joins TRBV9 and TRBJ1-3; unclear D gene. The sample consisted of PBMCs. The CDR3 spells CASSVTRGISGNTIYF. Written as DNA, the CDR3 is TGTGCCAGCAGCGTAACCCGCGGGATCTCTGGAAACACCATATATTTT.